These 28 T cell receptor beta chains came from one sample sequenced in a study of early T cells in non-severe SARS-CoV-2 infection. TCRdb redid the calling of the 5' RACE reads with MiXCR, one entry per CDR3 protein. The data hold roughly 38,000 distinct CDR3 sequences, with about 5% observed a single time. Sequencing was performed on whole blood. Receptors originate from an adult who was a healthcare worker with PCR-confirmed SARS-CoV-2 infection or an uninfected control (not recorded which).

The chain joins TRBV9 to TRBJ2-2; TRBD1 matches 9 bases. The CDR3 has 17 amino acids. V dropped 3 bases and J dropped 7; count of bases not matched to a gene: 13. Germline loops: CDR1 SGDLS, CDR2 YYNGEE. Here the CDR3 reads CASSARPGQGLHGELFF. CDR3 in DNA: TGTGCCAGCAGCGCTCGTCCGGGACAGGGTCTTCACGGGGAGCTGTTTTTT.

This clonotype was observed at least ten times. The chain combines TRBV6-6 with TRBJ1-1; D uncertain. There are 15 residues in the CDR3. Germline V gene lookup returns CDR1 MNHNY and CDR2 SVGAGI (reference sequence). The V and J ends lost 5 bases and 5 bases respectively, with 18 bases between them. Written as DNA, the CDR3 is TGTGCCAGCAGTGTAGGACGGAAGAAGGAAACTGAAGCTTTCTTT. Protein: CASSVGRKKETEAFF.

In its sample, this clonotype was seen many times. The chain links TRBV30 to TRBJ2-7; a possible D gene is TRBD2 (6 bases). Deletions cut 7 bases from V and 4 bases from J, with 17 bases between. CDR3 length: 13 residues. Germline V CDR1 and CDR2: GTSNPN, SVGIG (reference sequence). The CDR3 loop reads CAFMEGNGYEQYF. As DNA, the CDR3 is TGTGCCTTCATGGAGGGCAACGGGTACGAGCAGTACTTC.

This clonotype was detected ten times or more. The chain is built from TRBV5-8 and TRBJ2-7, with 11 bases lining up with TRBD1. The CDR3 is 16 amino acids. Germline V gives CDR1 SGHTS, CDR2 YDEGEE. V lost 4 bases and J lost 7; bases outside the gene matches: 13. DNA for the CDR3: TGTGCCAGCAGCCGCCTTTTAGGACAGGGGGCGGGAGAGCAGTACTTC. Amino acid sequence: CASSRLLGQGAGEQYF.

This clonotype has at least ten counts. This chain connects TRBV18 to TRBJ2-3; no definite D call. The V end lost 2 bases, the J end lost 4 bases, and 7 bases lay between the germline ends. Germline V CDR1 and CDR2: KGHSH, LQKENI. The CDR3 sequence is 13 residues long. Here the CDR3 reads CASSPISADTQYF. DNA of the CDR3: TGTGCCAGCTCACCAATCTCCGCAGATACGCAGTATTTT.

This clonotype was observed a few times. This rearrangement joins TRBV7-8 to TRBJ2-2; D could derive from TRBD1 or TRBD2 (5 bases each). The CDR3 sequence is 14 residues long. Germline loops: CDR1 SGHVS, CDR2 FQNEAQ. V was cut by 5 bases and J by 5 bases, with 12 bases left in between. The CDR3 is CASSLRGPTGELFF. As DNA, the CDR3 is TGTGCCAGCAGCCTAAGGGGACCGACCGGGGAGCTGTTTTTT.

This clonotype came up once. The chain couples TRBV9 to TRBJ2-7, with TRBD2 identical over 8 bases. CDR1 SGDLS and CDR2 YYNGEE come from the germline V gene. The J segment lost 1 base and the V segment lost 2 bases, leaving 2 bases of the junction unmatched. The CDR3 runs 14 residues. In nucleotides, the CDR3 is TGTGCCAGCAGCGTGGGACTAGGATCCTACGAGCAGTACTTC. Its translation: CASSVGLGSYEQYF. Together with reference TRBV9 and TRBJ2-7, the CDR3 gives the full variable domain: DSGVTQTPKHLITATGQRVTLRCSPRSGDLSVYWYQQSLDQGLQFLIQYYNGEERAKGNILERFSAQQFPDLHSELNLSSLELGDSALYFCASSVGLGSYEQYFGPGTRLTVT.

This clonotype was counted many times. The V gene is TRBV28, the J gene TRBJ2-4; 12 positions match TRBD2. Germline trimming cut 4 bases from V and 9 bases from J; bases unmatched to any gene: 13. Germline CDR1 and CDR2: MDHEN and SYDVKM. CDR3 length: 17 amino acids. The CDR3: CASSWTWPSGRGPIQYF. In nucleotides, the CDR3 is TGTGCCAGCAGTTGGACTTGGCCTAGCGGGAGGGGCCCCATTCAGTACTTC.

This clonotype has just one count. The chain links TRBV28 to TRBJ2-2, with no clear D. The CDR3 has 12 residues. V lost 8 bases and J lost 5, with 9 bases in between. In germline, CDR1 is MDHEN, CDR2 SYDVKM. Written as DNA, the CDR3 is TGTGCCAGCGGCGAAAGGACCGGGGAGCTGTTTTTT. Translation: CASGERTGELFF. Drawing the rest from reference TRBV28 and TRBJ2-2, the complete variable domain is DVKVTQSSRYLVKRTGEKVFLECVQDMDHENMFWYRQDPGLGLRLIYFSYDVKMKEKGDIPEGYSVSREKKERFSLILESASTNQTSMYLCASGERTGELFFGEGSRLTVL.

This clonotype was detected ten times or more. The gene calls are TRBV2 and TRBJ2-5; D perhaps matches TRBD2 (5 bases). Germline assignment: CDR1 SNHLY and CDR2 FYNNEI. This CDR3 has 11 residues. Trimming shortened V by 6 bases and J by 7 bases, and 9 bases separated the two germline ends. The CDR3 DNA sequence: TGTGCCAGCAGGGACTGGGGGACCCAGTACTTC. Encoded protein: CASRDWGTQYF. Drawing the rest from reference TRBV2 and TRBJ2-5, the complete variable domain is EPEVTQTPSHQVTQMGQEVILRCVPISNHLYFYWYRQILGQKVEFLVSFYNNEISEKSEIFDDQFSVERPDGSNFTLKIRSTKLEDSAMYFCASRDWGTQYFGPGTRLLVL.

This clonotype was counted at least ten times. The chain is built from TRBV7-9 and TRBJ2-1, with no clear D. V was pared by 5 bases and J by 10 bases, with 15 bases between. The CDR3 loop spans 13 amino acids. Germline assignment: CDR1 SEHNR and CDR2 FQNEAQ (reference sequence). Written as DNA, the CDR3 is TGTGCCAGCAGCCCCCAGTCGCGACGGGAGCAGTTCTTC. Translating it yields CASSPQSRREQFF. The full variable domain, rest sourced from reference TRBV7-9 and TRBJ2-1, is DTGVSQNPRHKITKRGQNVTFRCDPISEHNRLYWYRQTLGQGPEFLTYFQNEAQLEKSRLLSDRFSAERPKGSFSTLEIQRTEQGDSAMYLCASSPQSRREQFFGPGTRLTVL.

This clonotype is judged medium-sized (0.01 to 0.1%). The chain carries TRBV6-2 or TRBV6-3 and TRBJ2-6, with a tentative D call TRBD2 (6 bases). Trimming removed 4 bases from V and 0 bases from J, with 7 bases in between. This CDR3 spans 15 amino acids. Looked up from germline, CDR1 is MNHEY and CDR2 is SVGEGT. The CDR3 spells CASSSGLSGANVLTF. DNA for the CDR3: TGTGCCAGCAGTTCGGGACTCTCTGGGGCCAACGTCCTGACTTTC.

This clonotype was observed many times. V usage is TRBV29-1 and J usage is TRBJ1-1, with 8 bases matching TRBD1. This CDR3 is 14 amino acids long. Trimming removed 1 base from V and 5 bases from J; junction bases left unmatched: 6. The germline V gene encodes CDR1 SQVTM and CDR2 ANQGSEA. This chain's CDR3 is CSVEARQGLTEAFF. The DNA for the CDR3 is TGCAGCGTTGAAGCGCGACAGGGGCTGACTGAAGCTTTCTTT. Full variable domain (missing parts from reference TRBV29-1 and TRBJ1-1): SAVISQKPSRDICQRGTSLTIQCQVDSQVTMMFWYRQQPGQSLTLIATANQGSEATYESGFVIDKFPISRPNLTFSTLTVSNMSPEDSSIYLCSVEARQGLTEAFFGQGTRLTVV.

This clonotype was observed at least ten times. One end of the junction does not line up with germline, which may come from a read error. The CDR3: CASSKGQNNEQFF. The DNA of the CDR3 is TGTGCTAGCAGTAAAGGACAGAACAATGAGCAGTTCTTC. The chain is built from TRBV7-7 and TRBJ2-1; a possible D gene is TRBD1 (6 bases). In germline, CDR1 is SSHAT, CDR2 FNYEAQ (reference sequence). CDR3 size: 13 residues.

This clonotype was recorded a few times. The rearrangement uses TRBV7-2 and TRBJ2-5, with a tentative D call TRBD2 (6 bases). The CDR3 covers 15 residues. Trimming pared 0 bases from V and 4 bases from J, leaving 12 bases between. The germline CDR1 and CDR2 sequences are SGHTA and FQGNSA. This CDR3 is CASSLAGGRGETQYF. Here the CDR3 DNA reads TGTGCCAGCAGCTTAGCGGGGGGTCGCGGAGAGACCCAGTACTTC.

In its sample, this clonotype was seen many times. The gene calls are TRBV30 and TRBJ2-2; 14 bases agree with TRBD2. V trimming: 1 base; J trimming: 7 bases; junction bases outside the gene matches: 14. This CDR3 comprises 19 residues. CDR1 and CDR2 from the germline V gene are GTSNPN and SVGIG (reference sequence). The CDR3 region has the DNA TGTGCCTGGAGTGAGGCCATCTGGACTAGCGGGAGGTCCATCGGGGAGCTGTTTTTT. It codes for CAWSEAIWTSGRSIGELFF.

This clonotype was seen at least ten times. V gene TRBV5-1 combines with J gene TRBJ2-7, with 12 bases matching TRBD2. The germline V gene has CDR1 SGHRS and CDR2 YFSETQ. Trimming cost V 3 bases and J 2 bases; bases outside gene matches: 15. The CDR3 is 19 residues long. The CDR3 DNA reads as TGCGCCAGCAGCTCTGCCGGGACAACTAGCGGGAGGCCCCCCTACGAGCAGTACTTC. It yields the protein CASSSAGTTSGRPPYEQYF.

This clonotype was recorded many times. V usage is TRBV29-1 and J usage is TRBJ2-7; TRBD2 might be the D (5 bases). V lost 3 bases and J 5 bases, leaving 14 bases between the germline ends. CDR3 length equals 13 residues. Looked up from germline, CDR1 is SQVTM and CDR2 is ANQGSEA. The CDR3 DNA reads as TGCAGCGTTGATAAAGCTGGAGGTGACGAGCAGTACTTC. Residues: CSVDKAGGDEQYF.

This clonotype has a count of ten or more. V and J are TRBV5-6 and TRBJ2-1; 8 nucleotides match TRBD2. Germline loops: CDR1 SGHDT, CDR2 YYEEEE. V was pared by 1 base and J by 9 bases, with 6 bases of the junction left unmatched. This CDR3 contains 14 residues. CDR3 DNA: TGTGCCAGCAGCTTGCCCCGGGGGGGCCGTGAGCAGTTCTTC. Its translation: CASSLPRGGREQFF.

This clonotype was detected many times. The chain uses TRBV12-3 or TRBV12-4 and TRBJ2-1; a weak D match, TRBD2 (6 bases). V shed 8 bases and J shed 6 bases, with 17 bases lying between them. This CDR3 region has 14 residues. CDR3 coding DNA: TGTGCCAGCGGTGGAGGGGACTCCGCCAATGAGCAGTTCTTC. This gives the protein CASGGGDSANEQFF.

This clonotype was found many times. V usage is TRBV20-1 and J usage is TRBJ2-7; 7 nucleotides line up with TRBD1. Germline CDR1 DFQATT, CDR2 SNEGSKA (reference sequence). Losses at the gene ends were 1 base for V and 2 bases for J; bases not matched to a gene: 8. The CDR3 covers 15 residues. The DNA for the CDR3 is TGCAGTGCTAGAGGTCCTACAGGGGATACCTACGAGCAGTACTTC. Its protein product is CSARGPTGDTYEQYF.

The chain combines TRBV19 with TRBJ1-2; 10 bases match TRBD1. Germline assignment: CDR1 LNHDA and CDR2 SQIVND (reference sequence). The CDR3 extends over 14 amino acids. The V and J ends lost 8 bases and 4 bases, in that order; junction bases with no gene match: 7. The DNA of the CDR3 is TGTGCCAGTGTCCGGGACAGGGGCCTCTATGGCTACACCTTC. It yields the protein CASVRDRGLYGYTF.

This clonotype was found many times. V gene TRBV28 combines with J gene TRBJ2-1; 7 nucleotides match TRBD2. The CDR3 has 14 residues. Germline V gives CDR1 MDHEN, CDR2 SYDVKM. V was pared by 3 bases and J by 7 bases, with 6 bases of the junction left unmatched. The CDR3 spells CASSLGGRENEQFF. The CDR3, as DNA: TGTGCCAGCAGTTTGGGCGGGAGAGAGAATGAGCAGTTCTTC.

This chain links TRBV7-9 with TRBJ2-1, with 9 positions matching TRBD1. Per the germline V gene, CDR1 is SEHNR and CDR2 is FQNEAQ (reference sequence). This CDR3 has 14 amino acids. With 8 bases clipped from V and 5 bases from J, the junction kept 7 bases outside the gene matches. The CDR3 spells CASLWDRENNEQFF. The CDR3 coding sequence is TGTGCCAGCTTGTGGGACAGGGAGAACAATGAGCAGTTCTTC.

The chain uses TRBV12-3 or TRBV12-4 and TRBJ2-3, with TRBD1 matching 7 bases. The trim removed 5 bases at V and 3 bases at J, leaving 8 bases unmatched. This CDR3 is built from 15 residues. The CDR3 nucleotides are TGTGCCAGCAGTCCTGGACAGGTGGGGACAGATACGCAGTATTTT. Protein: CASSPGQVGTDTQYF.

In this sample, this clonotype turned up a few times. DNA of the CDR3: TGTGCCAGCAGCTTTTGCCGGCCTGGTGGCGGAATTTCACCCCTCCACTTT. Protein sequence: CASSFCRPGGGISPLHF. V is TRBV7-7 and J is TRBJ1-6; no reliable D call. The CDR3 is made up of 17 amino acids. V was trimmed by 3 bases and J by 9 bases, leaving 21 bases between them. The germline CDR1 and CDR2 sequences are SSHAT and FNYEAQ (reference sequence).

In its sample, this clonotype was seen many times. The rearrangement uses TRBV12-3 or TRBV12-4 and TRBJ2-3; D gene unclear. The CDR3 loop spans 11 amino acids. V was pared by 5 bases and J by 7 bases, with 7 bases between. The CDR3 nucleotides read TGTGCCAGCAGTCCCGATAATACGCAGTATTTT. Its translation is CASSPDNTQYF.

This clonotype was detected many times. The DNA for the CDR3 is TGTGCCAGCAGTCGCCCTGGGTTCGATGGGAATGAGCAGTTCTTC. Protein sequence: CASSRPGFDGNEQFF. V and J are TRBV6-5 and TRBJ2-1; D unclear. CDR1 is MNHEY and CDR2 is SVGAGI in the germline V gene. V gave up 5 bases and J gave up 7 bases, with 18 bases separating them. The CDR3 runs 15 residues.